One sample yielded the 30 T cell receptor beta chains listed below, sequenced in a study of cytomegalovirus exposure and HLA in healthy donors. PCR employed 60 Vbeta and 13 Jbeta primers. Only in-frame clones appear in the TCRdb table, and some are missing; sequencing was by immunoSEQ multiplex PCR. The sample carries over 110,000 clones, about 80% recorded once. Material for sequencing was PBMCs. The source is a male donor in good health and CMV-seropositive.

The rearrangement links TRBV7-9 to TRBJ2-1, with 7 nucleotides matching TRBD2. The CDR3 runs 14 residues. In germline, CDR1 is SEHNR, CDR2 FQNEAQ (reference sequence). V was pared by 10 bases and J by 4 bases, with 10 bases of the junction left unmatched. The CDR3 DNA reads TGTGCCACCTGGGGGGGTGCGTTTTACAATGAGCAGTTCTTC. Encoded protein: CATWGGAFYNEQFF.

A note on this clone: One end of the junction fails to match germline, which may point to a read error. The V gene is TRBV7-2, the J gene TRBJ2-6, with TRBD2 identical over 8 bases. Germline lookup yields CDR1 SGHTA and CDR2 FQGNSA. This CDR3 region has 17 residues. CDR3 amino acids: CAGSLYGTSAGANVLTF. As DNA, the CDR3 is TGTGCCGGCAGCTTATATGGGACTAGTGCTGGGGCCAACGTCCTGACTTTC.

CDR3 DNA: TGTGCCAGCTCACCTGCGGACACCACCGAAGCTTTCTTT. Amino acids: CASSPADTTEAFF. The rearrangement joins TRBV18 to TRBJ1-1, with D possibly TRBD1 on 5 matching bases. CDR1 and CDR2 from the germline V gene are KGHSH and LQKENI. Between the trimmed V and J ends, which lost 3 bases and 8 bases, there was a span of 13 bases. The CDR3 covers 13 residues. Combining the CDR3 with reference TRBV18 and TRBJ1-1 gives the whole variable domain NAGVMQNPRHLVRRRGQEARLRCSPMKGHSHVYWYRQLPEEGLKFMVYLQKENIIDESGMPKERFSAEFPKEGPSILRIQQVVRGDSAAYFCASSPADTTEAFFGQGTRLTVV.

The V and J genes are TRBV11-2 and TRBJ2-1; the match to TRBD1 covers 10 bases. After removal of 4 bases from V and 6 bases from J, the junction contained 6 bases not matched to a gene. The CDR3 loop spans 15 amino acids. Germline V gene data show CDR1 as SGHAT and CDR2 as FQNNGV. CDR3 nucleotides: TGTGCCAGCAGCTCTTCCGGGACAGGGGTCAATGAGCAGTTCTTC. This translates into CASSSSGTGVNEQFF.

The rearrangement links TRBV11-2 to TRBJ2-7; no firm D call. Germline V gene data show CDR1 as SGHAT and CDR2 as FQNNGV. The CDR3 length is 13 residues. V lost 6 bases and J 2 bases, leaving 11 bases between the germline ends. The CDR3 here is CASRSMVAYEQYF. In nucleotides, the CDR3 is TGTGCCAGCAGATCCATGGTAGCCTACGAGCAGTACTTC.

The chain employs TRBV11-2 and TRBJ2-5; D may be TRBD1 (5 bases). With 5 bases removed from V and 7 bases from J, the gap between germline ends came to 14 bases. This CDR3 is built from 13 residues. The germline V gene encodes CDR1 SGHAT and CDR2 FQNNGV. The DNA of the CDR3 is TGTGCCAGCAGCCCCCAGGGCCCAGGGACCCAGTACTTC. Translation: CASSPQGPGTQYF.

A remark on this clone: The same CDR3 also results from other DNA sequences found in this sample. V is TRBV10-1 and J is TRBJ2-3; 9 bases agree with TRBD1. The CDR3 totals 11 residues. CDR1 and CDR2 (germline): WNHNN, SYGVQD (reference sequence). V gave up 6 bases and J gave up 11 bases; unmatched junction bases: 3. The CDR3 region has the DNA TGCGCCAGCAGCAGACAGGGGGTGCAGTATTTT. Residues: CASSRQGVQYF.

This rearrangement joins TRBV6-6 to TRBJ2-3; the D is unclear. The CDR3 loop spans 14 amino acids. From germline, CDR1 is MNHNY and CDR2 SVGAGI (reference sequence). V lost 0 bases and J 5 bases, leaving 9 bases between the germline ends. CDR3 residues: CASSYSSTIDTQYF. The CDR3 DNA reads as TGTGCCAGCAGTTACTCGTCTACTATAGATACGCAGTATTTT.

CDR3 sequence (DNA): TGTGCCAGCTCACCCGGGAGGGGGCTCTACAATGAGCAGTTCTTC. This sequence encodes CASSPGRGLYNEQFF. The genes are TRBV18 and TRBJ2-1; a possible D gene is TRBD2 (8 bases). V was trimmed by 3 bases and J by 3 bases, leaving 12 bases between them. The CDR3 is 15 residues long. The germline gives CDR1 KGHSH, CDR2 LQKENI.

V and J are TRBV28 and TRBJ2-2; D is uncertain. V dropped 8 bases and J dropped 0 bases, with 4 bases sitting between them. The CDR3 length is 12 residues. CDR1 is MDHEN and CDR2 is SYDVKM in the germline V gene. The CDR3 region is CASHSNTGELFF. The DNA for the CDR3 is TGTGCCAGCCATTCGAACACCGGGGAGCTGTTTTTT.

This chain links TRBV14 with TRBJ2-4; TRBD2 might be the D (6 bases). The length of the CDR3 is 16 residues. Trimming removed 2 bases at V and 4 bases at J, with 15 bases between. From germline, CDR1 is SGHDN and CDR2 FVKESK. The CDR3 DNA follows: TGTGCCAGCAGCCAAAGGTCGGGACTTCGTAAAAACATTCAGTACTTC. Protein: CASSQRSGLRKNIQYF. Full variable domain (outside the CDR3, taken from reference TRBV14 and TRBJ2-4): EAGVTQFPSHSVIEKGQTVTLRCDPISGHDNLYWYRRVMGKEIKFLLHFVKESKQDESGMPNNRFLAERTGGTYSTLKVQPAELEDSGVYFCASSQRSGLRKNIQYFGAGTRLSVL.

V gene TRBV5-1 combines with J gene TRBJ1-3; 7 bases are shared with TRBD1. CDR1 is SGHRS, CDR2 YFSETQ, per germline. The CDR3 totals 14 residues. The V segment lost 5 bases and the J segment 4 bases; nucleotides outside the gene matches: 6. The CDR3 sequence: CASRSQGSGNTIYF. CDR3 nucleotide sequence: TGCGCCAGCAGATCACAGGGGTCCGGAAACACCATATATTTT.

The chain combines TRBV9 with TRBJ2-5; TRBD1 aligns across 11 bases. V trimming: 6 bases; J trimming: 5 bases; junction bases outside the gene matches: 12. Germline V gene lookup returns CDR1 SGDLS and CDR2 YYNGEE. CDR3 length: 16 amino acids. The CDR3 reads CASNTGTGGLDETQYF. The CDR3 DNA sequence: TGTGCCAGCAACACCGGGACAGGGGGTTTGGATGAGACCCAGTACTTC.

The gene calls are TRBV27 and TRBJ2-1; D is unclear. CDR1 MNHEY and CDR2 SMNVEV come from the germline V gene (reference sequence). The CDR3 covers 15 residues. V was clipped by 4 bases and J by 5 bases, with 15 bases between them. The DNA for the CDR3 is TGTGCCAGCAGTTACACCCAGATTTCCCACAATGAGCAGTTCTTC. Residues: CASSYTQISHNEQFF.

The CDR3 coding sequence is TGTGCCAGCAGCGACGCCGGCGGGGAGCTGTTTTTT. It encodes CASSDAGGELFF. The rearrangement joins TRBV9 to TRBJ2-2; D is uncertain. V lost 3 bases and J lost 7, with 7 bases in between. The CDR3 runs to 12 residues. The germline V gene encodes CDR1 SGDLS and CDR2 YYNGEE.

The chain combines TRBV19 with TRBJ2-1; 8 nucleotides agree with TRBD2. Per germline, CDR1 LNHDA and CDR2 SQIVND (reference sequence). The ends lost 9 bases at V and 9 bases at J; junction bases unmatched: 10. The CDR3 runs to 13 residues. CDR3 protein: CASGGGLYGEQFF. The CDR3 DNA reads TGTGCCAGCGGGGGGGGCTTGTACGGTGAGCAGTTCTTC. Combining the CDR3 with reference TRBV19 and TRBJ2-1 gives the whole variable domain DGGITQSPKYLFRKEGQNVTLSCEQNLNHDAMYWYRQDPGQGLRLIYYSQIVNDFQKGDIAEGYSVSREKKESFPLTVTSAQKNPTAFYLCASGGGLYGEQFFGPGTRLTVL.

V is TRBV5-1 and J is TRBJ2-1; 9 nucleotides agree with TRBD2. This CDR3 is built from 16 residues. The germline gives CDR1 SGHRS, CDR2 YFSETQ. The V segment lost 4 bases and the J segment 5 bases; nucleotides outside the gene matches: 10. This CDR3 is CASSPAAGGRNNEQFF. The DNA for the CDR3 is TGCGCCAGCAGCCCGGCGGCGGGAGGGAGAAACAATGAGCAGTTCTTC. The variable domain in full, completed from reference TRBV5-1 and TRBJ2-1, reads KAGVTQTPRYLIKTRGQQVTLSCSPISGHRSVSWYQQTPGQGLQFLFEYFSETQRNKGNFPGRFSGRQFSNSRSEMNVSTLELGDSALYLCASSPAAGGRNNEQFFGPGTRLTVL.

This chain connects TRBV5-4 to TRBJ1-1; 7 nucleotides line up with TRBD1. V was clipped by 0 bases and J by 0 bases; unmatched bases: 8. The CDR3 sequence is 17 residues long. Per the germline V gene, CDR1 is SGHNT and CDR2 is YYREEE (reference sequence). The CDR3 DNA reads TGTGCCAGCAGCTTGGCCCTTCAGGGGGGCATGAACACTGAAGCTTTCTTT. It specifies CASSLALQGGMNTEAFF. Filled out from reference TRBV5-4 and TRBJ1-1, the complete variable domain reads ETGVTQSPTHLIKTRGQQVTLRCSSQSGHNTVSWYQQALGQGPQFIFQYYREEENGRGNFPPRFSGLQFPNYSSELNVNALELDDSALYLCASSLALQGGMNTEAFFGQGTRLTVV.

In its sample, this clone was seen once. CDR3 sequence: CASSFGVTGNEQFF. CDR3 sequence (DNA): TGTGCCAGCAGCTTTGGTGTAACCGGGAATGAGCAGTTCTTC. J is TRBJ2-1 and V is TRBV13; D not resolved. This CDR3 comprises 14 residues. Looked up from germline, CDR1 is PRHDT and CDR2 is FYEKMQ (reference sequence). The V end was cut by 3 bases, the J end by 7 bases, with 13 bases between.

V usage is TRBV18 and J usage is TRBJ1-5, with unresolved D. The CDR3 covers 14 residues. V was shortened by 3 bases and J by 0 bases, with 6 bases between the two germline ends. Germline assignment: CDR1 KGHSH and CDR2 LQKENI. CDR3 residues: CASSPRYSNQPQHF. The CDR3 bases are TGTGCCAGCTCACCGAGATATAGCAATCAGCCCCAGCATTTT.

The chain carries TRBV5-1 and TRBJ1-5; 7 nucleotides match TRBD1. With 0 bases clipped from V and 1 base from J, the junction kept 4 bases outside the gene matches. This CDR3 is 16 amino acids long. Germline lookup yields CDR1 SGHRS and CDR2 YFSETQ. CDR3 DNA: TGCGCCAGCAGCTTGGGGGCAGGGGGGAGCAATCAGCCCCAGCATTTT. Translation: CASSLGAGGSNQPQHF.

This chain joins TRBV5-5 and TRBJ2-2, with 7 bases matching TRBD2. This CDR3 is built from 17 residues. The germline V gene has CDR1 SGHKS and CDR2 YYEKEE (reference sequence). V was pared by 0 bases and J by 9 bases, with 14 bases of the junction left unmatched. CDR3 nucleotides: TGTGCCAGCAGCTTGGGTCTAGGACTAGGGAACGGCCGGGAGCTGTTTTTT. Its translation: CASSLGLGLGNGRELFF.

The chain carries TRBV7-2 and TRBJ2-5; no clear D. This CDR3 contains 12 residues. Germline V gives CDR1 SGHTA, CDR2 FQGNSA. V was cut by 5 bases and J by 3 bases, with 7 bases left in between. Here the CDR3 DNA reads TGTGCCAGCAGCCCCACAAAAGAGACCCAGTACTTC. It codes for CASSPTKETQYF.

The CDR3 nucleotides are TGTGCCAGCAGAAAAAGGGAGTTCAGCACTGAAGCTTTCTTT. Its translation is CASRKREFSTEAFF. The chain uses TRBV11-2 and TRBJ1-1; D not resolved. The CDR3 spans 14 residues. The germline V gene has CDR1 SGHAT and CDR2 FQNNGV. V gave up 6 bases and J gave up 4 bases, with 15 bases separating them.

The V and J genes are TRBV13 and TRBJ1-1; perhaps TRBD1 as D (6 bases). Trimming removed 4 bases at V and 1 base at J, with 16 bases between. Germline V CDR1 and CDR2: PRHDT, FYEKMQ (reference sequence). The CDR3 length is 16 residues. CDR3 coding DNA: TGTGCCAGCAGCTACGGGACACCGGAGAGGAACACTGAAGCTTTCTTT. Translating it yields CASSYGTPERNTEAFF.

The chain couples TRBV11-3 to TRBJ2-2, with TRBD1 matching over 8 bases. The CDR3 has 14 residues. V was clipped by 6 bases and J by 7 bases; unmatched bases: 7. Germline V gene data show CDR1 as SGHNT and CDR2 as YENEEA. The CDR3 sequence: CASSSSDRGGELFF. CDR3 coding DNA: TGTGCCAGCAGTTCCTCAGACAGGGGCGGGGAGCTGTTTTTT.

CDR3 in DNA: TGTGCCAGCAGCTTCCAAACAGGGGGCGCAGAGACCCAGTACTTC. Its translation: CASSFQTGGAETQYF. The gene calls are TRBV11-1 and TRBJ2-5; 9 bases agree with TRBD1. V trimming: 3 bases; J trimming: 4 bases; junction bases outside the gene matches: 6. Germline CDR1 reads SGHAT; CDR2 reads FQDESV (reference sequence). The CDR3 totals 15 residues.

The genes are TRBV7-9 and TRBJ1-2; possible D gene TRBD1, 6 bases. Germline V lookup: CDR1 SEHNR, CDR2 FQNEAQ (reference sequence). V shed 3 bases and J shed 5 bases, with 10 bases lying between them. The CDR3 is 13 residues long. Written as DNA, the CDR3 is TGTGCCAGCAGCTTGGACAGCTCATATGGCTACACCTTC. The encoded protein is CASSLDSSYGYTF.

A remark on this clone: Compared with germline, one end of the junction differs, possibly owing to a read error. The chain couples TRBV7-9 to TRBJ1-6; no clear D. The CDR3 has 15 amino acids. Germline V gene sequence: CDR1 SEHNR, CDR2 FQNEAQ (reference sequence). CDR3 sequence (DNA): TGTTCCAGCAGCTTACGAGACTCCTATAATTCACCCCTCCACTTT. Its protein product is CSSSLRDSYNSPLHF. Variable domain in full (rest from reference TRBV7-9 and TRBJ1-6): DTGVSQNPRHKITKRGQNVTFRCDPISEHNRLYWYRQTLGQGPEFLTYFQNEAQLEKSRLLSDRFSAERPKGSFSTLEIQRTEQGDSAMYLCSSSLRDSYNSPLHFGNGTRLTVT.

The gene calls are TRBV6-5 and TRBJ2-5; D may be TRBD2 (6 bases). The assigned J gene may be wrong: the sequence end matches TRBJ2-7 better. The CDR3 loop spans 13 amino acids. Germline values: CDR1 MNHEY, CDR2 SVGAGI. The DNA of the CDR3 is TGTGCCAGCACTTCCGGGAGCCACTACGAGCAGTACTTC. Protein: CASTSGSHYEQYF.